Included here is one T cell receptor (beta chain) sequence, with context. These data belong to a study of CD8+CD57+ T cells in acquired aplastic anemia. At the level of the study: Sorted CD4+ and CD8+ cells yielded DNA averaging approximately 3.4 ug.

The authors sequenced patients whose flow cytometry had shown CD8+CD57+ cell expansion. Patients were therapy-naive when their blood was sampled. TCR beta VDJ and CDR3 profiles were obtained from a genomic DNA template. TCRdb itself ran the reads through MiXCR, one entry per CDR3 protein. There are 200,000 to 250,000 distinct CDR3 sequences in the sample; almost 50% occur only once, and about 20% lies in the top ten. Germline lookup yields CDR1 MGHDK and CDR2 SYGVNS. The V end was cut by 8 bases, the J end by 6 bases, with 21 bases between. The CDR3 totals 15 residues. This receptor was obtained from a human donor with aplastic anemia. This chain uses TRBV25-1 with TRBJ2-3, with D perhaps TRBD1 or TRBD2 (5 bases each). Material for sequencing was sorted CD4+, CD8+, or CD8+CD57+ T cells (not recorded which) from PBMCs. CDR3 DNA sequence: TGTGCCAGCGATGAAGGGACGACGATCGCCGATACGCAGTATTTT. Protein product: CASDEGTTIADTQYF.